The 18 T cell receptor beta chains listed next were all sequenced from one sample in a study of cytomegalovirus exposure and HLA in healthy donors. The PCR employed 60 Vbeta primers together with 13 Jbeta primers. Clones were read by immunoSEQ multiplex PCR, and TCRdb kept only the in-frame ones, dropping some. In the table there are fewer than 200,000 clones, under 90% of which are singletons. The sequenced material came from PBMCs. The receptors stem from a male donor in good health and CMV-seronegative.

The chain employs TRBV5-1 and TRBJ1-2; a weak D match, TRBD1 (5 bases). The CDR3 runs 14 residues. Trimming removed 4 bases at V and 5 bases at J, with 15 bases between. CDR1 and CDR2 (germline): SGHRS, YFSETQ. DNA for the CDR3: TGCGCCAGCAGCGAACGGTCGGGGGGATATGGCTACACCTTC. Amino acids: CASSERSGGYGYTF.

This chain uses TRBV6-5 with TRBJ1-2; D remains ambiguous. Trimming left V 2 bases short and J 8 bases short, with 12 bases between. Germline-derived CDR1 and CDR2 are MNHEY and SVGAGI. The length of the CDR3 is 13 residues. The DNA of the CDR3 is TGTGCCAGCAGTTACGGGCAGATGATGGGCTACACCTTC. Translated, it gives CASSYGQMMGYTF.

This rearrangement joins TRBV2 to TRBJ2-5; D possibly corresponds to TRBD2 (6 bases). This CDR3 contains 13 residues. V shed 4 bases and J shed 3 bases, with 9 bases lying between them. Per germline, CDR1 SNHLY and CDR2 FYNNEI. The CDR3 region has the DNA TGTGCCAGCAGTGGCGGCGGGGAAGAGACCCAGTACTTC. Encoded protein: CASSGGGEETQYF.

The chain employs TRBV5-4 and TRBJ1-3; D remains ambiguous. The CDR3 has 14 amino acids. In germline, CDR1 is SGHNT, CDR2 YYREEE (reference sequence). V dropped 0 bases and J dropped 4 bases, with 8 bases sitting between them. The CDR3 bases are TGTGCCAGCAGCTTGGACAGAACGGGAAACACCATATATTTT. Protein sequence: CASSLDRTGNTIYF.

The chain's CDR3 is CASSLGFLYEQYF. The CDR3 coding sequence is TGCGCCAGCAGCTTGGGTTTTCTCTACGAGCAGTACTTC. The V and J genes are TRBV5-1 and TRBJ2-7; D not certain. Germline assignment: CDR1 SGHRS and CDR2 YFSETQ. The CDR3 covers 13 residues. V gave up 0 bases and J gave up 3 bases, with 7 bases separating them.

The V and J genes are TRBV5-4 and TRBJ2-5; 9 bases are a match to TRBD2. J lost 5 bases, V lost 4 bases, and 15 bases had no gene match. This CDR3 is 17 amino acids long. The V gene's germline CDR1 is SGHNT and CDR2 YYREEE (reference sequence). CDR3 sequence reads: CASSTQVGRGGRETQYF. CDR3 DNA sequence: TGTGCCAGCAGCACCCAGGTCGGGCGGGGGGGCCGGGAGACCCAGTACTTC.

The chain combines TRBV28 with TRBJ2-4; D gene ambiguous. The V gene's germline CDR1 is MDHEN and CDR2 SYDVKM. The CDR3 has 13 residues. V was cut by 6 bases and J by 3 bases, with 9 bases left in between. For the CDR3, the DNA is TGTGCCAGCAGCCCCTTTAACAAAAACATTCAGTACTTC. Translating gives CASSPFNKNIQYF.

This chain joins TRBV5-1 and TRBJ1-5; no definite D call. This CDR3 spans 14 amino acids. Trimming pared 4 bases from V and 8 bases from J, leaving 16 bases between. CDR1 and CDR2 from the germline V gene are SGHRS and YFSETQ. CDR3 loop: CASSPGFKVEPQHF. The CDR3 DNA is TGCGCCAGCAGCCCGGGATTTAAGGTGGAGCCCCAGCATTTT.

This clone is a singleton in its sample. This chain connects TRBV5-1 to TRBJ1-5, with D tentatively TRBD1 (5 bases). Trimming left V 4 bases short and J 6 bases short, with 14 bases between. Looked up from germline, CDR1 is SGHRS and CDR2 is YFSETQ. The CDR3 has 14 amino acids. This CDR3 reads CASSDGWGGQPQHF. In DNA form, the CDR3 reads TGCGCCAGCAGCGACGGTTGGGGCGGTCAGCCCCAGCATTTT.

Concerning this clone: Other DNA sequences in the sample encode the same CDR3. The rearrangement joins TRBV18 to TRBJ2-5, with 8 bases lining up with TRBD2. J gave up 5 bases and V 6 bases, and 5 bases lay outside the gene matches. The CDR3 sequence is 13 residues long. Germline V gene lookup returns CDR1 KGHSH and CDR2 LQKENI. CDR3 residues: CASSPGGRETQYF. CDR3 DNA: TGTGCCAGCTCGCCGGGGGGGCGCGAGACCCAGTACTTC.

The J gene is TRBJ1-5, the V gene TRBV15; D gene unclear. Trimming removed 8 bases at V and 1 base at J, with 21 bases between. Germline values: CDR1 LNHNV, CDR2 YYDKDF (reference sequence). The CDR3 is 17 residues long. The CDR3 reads CATEPHRKDYSNQPQHF. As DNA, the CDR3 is TGTGCCACCGAACCACACCGAAAAGACTACAGCAATCAGCCCCAGCATTTT.

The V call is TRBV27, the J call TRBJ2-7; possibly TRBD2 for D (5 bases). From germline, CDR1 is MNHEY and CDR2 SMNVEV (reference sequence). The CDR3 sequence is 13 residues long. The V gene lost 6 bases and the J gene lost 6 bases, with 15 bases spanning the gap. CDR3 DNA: TGTGCCAGCAGCCCCCATGAGGGAACCGAGCAGTACTTC. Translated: CASSPHEGTEQYF.

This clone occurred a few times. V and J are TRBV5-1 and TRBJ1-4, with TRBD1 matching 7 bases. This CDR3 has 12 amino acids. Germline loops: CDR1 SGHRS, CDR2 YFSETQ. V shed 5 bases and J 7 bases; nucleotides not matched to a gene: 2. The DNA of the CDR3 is TGCGCCAGCAGTACAGGGGCTGAAAAACTGTTTTTT. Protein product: CASSTGAEKLFF.

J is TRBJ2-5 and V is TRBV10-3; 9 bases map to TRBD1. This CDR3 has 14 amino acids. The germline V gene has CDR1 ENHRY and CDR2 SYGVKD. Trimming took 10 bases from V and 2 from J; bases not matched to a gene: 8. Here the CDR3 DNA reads TGTGCCACAGGAGGGACAGGGAGGCAAGAGACCCAGTACTTC. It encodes CATGGTGRQETQYF.

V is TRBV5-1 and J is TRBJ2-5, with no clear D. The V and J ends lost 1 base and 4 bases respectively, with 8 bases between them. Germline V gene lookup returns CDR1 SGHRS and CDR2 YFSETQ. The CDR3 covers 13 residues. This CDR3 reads CASSLRPGETQYF. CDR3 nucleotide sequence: TGCGCCAGCAGCTTGAGGCCAGGAGAGACCCAGTACTTC.

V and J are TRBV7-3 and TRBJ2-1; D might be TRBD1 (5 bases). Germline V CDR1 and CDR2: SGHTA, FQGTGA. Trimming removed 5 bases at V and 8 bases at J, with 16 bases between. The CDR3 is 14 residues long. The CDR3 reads CASSPTGLGDEQFF. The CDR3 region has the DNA TGTGCCAGCAGCCCTACAGGATTAGGGGATGAGCAGTTCTTC.

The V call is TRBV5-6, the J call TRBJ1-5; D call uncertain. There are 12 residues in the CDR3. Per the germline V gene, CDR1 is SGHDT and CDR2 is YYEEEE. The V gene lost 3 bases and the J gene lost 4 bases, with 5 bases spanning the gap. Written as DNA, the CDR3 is TGTGCCAGCAGCTCGCGGAATCAGCCCCAGCATTTT. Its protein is CASSSRNQPQHF. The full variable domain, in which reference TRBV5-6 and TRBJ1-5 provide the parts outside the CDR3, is DAGVTQSPTHLIKTRGQQVTLRCSPKSGHDTVSWYQQALGQGPQFIFQYYEEEERQRGNFPDRFSGHQFPNYSSELNVNALLLGDSALYLCASSSRNQPQHFGDGTRLSIL.

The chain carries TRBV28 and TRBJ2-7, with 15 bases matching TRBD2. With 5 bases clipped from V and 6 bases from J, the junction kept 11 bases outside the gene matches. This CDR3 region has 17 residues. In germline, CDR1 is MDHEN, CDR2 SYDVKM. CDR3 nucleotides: TGTGCCAGCAGTCTCTGGACTAGCGGGAGGGCCAGTAGCGAGCAGTACTTC. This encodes CASSLWTSGRASSEQYF.